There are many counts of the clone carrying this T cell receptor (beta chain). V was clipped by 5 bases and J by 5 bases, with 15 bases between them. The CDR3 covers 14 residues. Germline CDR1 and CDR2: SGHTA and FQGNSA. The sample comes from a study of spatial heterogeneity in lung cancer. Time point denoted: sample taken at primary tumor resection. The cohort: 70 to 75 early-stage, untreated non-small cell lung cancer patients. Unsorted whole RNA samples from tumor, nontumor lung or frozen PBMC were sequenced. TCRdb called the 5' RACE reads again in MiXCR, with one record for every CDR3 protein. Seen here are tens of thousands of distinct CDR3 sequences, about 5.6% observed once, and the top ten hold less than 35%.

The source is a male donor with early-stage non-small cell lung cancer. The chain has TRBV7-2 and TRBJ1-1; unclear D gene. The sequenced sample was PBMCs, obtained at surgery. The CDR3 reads CASSPDRWGTEAFF. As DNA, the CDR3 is TGTGCCAGCAGCCCCGACCGGTGGGGTACTGAAGCTTTCTTT.